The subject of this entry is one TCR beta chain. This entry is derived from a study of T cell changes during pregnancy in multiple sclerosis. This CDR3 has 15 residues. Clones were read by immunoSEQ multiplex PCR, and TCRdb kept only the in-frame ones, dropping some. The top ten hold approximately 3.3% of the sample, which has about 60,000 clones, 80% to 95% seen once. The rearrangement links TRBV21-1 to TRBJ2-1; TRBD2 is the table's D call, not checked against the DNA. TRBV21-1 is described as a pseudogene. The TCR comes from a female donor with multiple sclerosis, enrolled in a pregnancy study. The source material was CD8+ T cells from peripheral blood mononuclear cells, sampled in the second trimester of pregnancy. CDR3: CASSKPRPSGNEQFF. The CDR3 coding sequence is TGTGCCAGCAGCAAACCCCGTCCTAGCGGGAATGAGCAGTTCTTC.